Sequencing of this T cell receptor beta chain was carried out in a study of Graves' ophthalmopathy and Graves' hyperthyroidism. CDR3 regions of TCR beta were amplified from RNA transcripts. HTBI primers were used in a first-round RT-PCR, which preceded a second-round multiplex PCR. One entry per CDR3 protein results from TCRdb running MiXCR on the multiplex PCR reads. The sample lists 900,000 to 1,200,000 distinct CDR3 sequences; around a third were seen once. The clonotype originates from an adult man with Graves' hyperthyroidism. The specimen sequenced was peripheral blood or thyroid tissue (not recorded which).

The chain's CDR3 is CASSLDSLEQFF. The CDR3 nucleotides read TGTGCCAGCAGCTTAGACTCGCTCGAGCAGTTCTTC. The chain couples TRBV7-6 to TRBJ2-7; D not resolved. The J call is doubtful: the DNA matches TRBJ2-1 better. Germline values: CDR1 SGHVS, CDR2 FNYEAQ. The CDR3 runs 12 residues.